The clone carrying this T cell receptor beta chain was observed many times. No antigen is known for it. The junction and the germline gene differ at one end; a read error may be behind it. This entry is derived from a study of CD8 T cells in ankylosing spondylitis. Whole-study findings and limits: Clones linked to disease, bearing a CD8+ phenotype, were relatively rare in peripheral blood. One TCR beta motif, made up of several highly homologous variants, appeared characteristic of ankylosing spondylitis blood.

The V gene's germline CDR1 is SSHAT and CDR2 FNYEAQ (reference sequence). The CDR3 covers 15 residues. TCRdb passed the 5' RACE reads through MiXCR, listing each CDR3 protein once. The sample holds 50,000 to 75,000 distinct CDR3 sequences, under 7.5% seen once. The TCR sequence derives from a male donor with ankylosing spondylitis. J is TRBJ2-5 and V is TRBV7-7; D is possibly TRBD2 (6 bases). Material for sequencing was synovial fluid, either unsorted or a sorted T cell fraction (not recorded which). The CDR3 spells CASSLALMGGETQYF. The CDR3 DNA reads TGTGCTAGCAGCTTAGCACTTATGGGAGGCGAGACCCAGTACTTC. The variable domain in full, with the rest retrieved from reference TRBV7-7 and TRBJ2-5, is GAGVSQSPRYKVTKRGQDVTLRCDPISSHATLYWYQQALGQGPEFLTYFNYEAQPDKSGLPSDRFSAERPEGSISTLTIQRTEQRDSAMYRCASSLALMGGETQYFGPGTRLLVL.